The 6 T cell receptor beta chains presented below share a single source sample, sequenced in a study of T cells after posttransplantation cyclophosphamide. Sequencing was performed with immunoSEQ multiplex PCR; in TCRdb, only in-frame clones are kept and a portion is missing. The sample shows some 10,000 clones, none of them appearing just once. A marrow graft followed busulfan-fludarabine conditioning, with cyclophosphamide on days +3 and +4. The source was PBMCs, collected after allogeneic stem cell transplant with posttransplant cyclophosphamide. These receptors were taken from a female patient aged 35 to 55 who received an allogeneic stem cell transplant from a related donor, was CMV-positive, and had no GVHD. Some T cells may trace back to the graft donor.

This clone has a count of ten or more. This chain links TRBV6-1 with TRBJ2-4; D is undetermined. The CDR3 contains 13 residues. The V gene's germline CDR1 is MNHNS and CDR2 SASEGT. Between the trimmed V and J ends, which lost 11 bases and 1 base, there was a span of 12 bases. CDR3 loop: CACGLEAKNIQYF. The CDR3 nucleotides read TGTGCCTGCGGCCTAGAGGCCAAAAACATTCAGTACTTC.

This clone was detected only a few times. The V gene is TRBV15, the J gene TRBJ2-5, with 10 bases lining up with TRBD1. In germline, CDR1 is LNHNV, CDR2 YYDKDF (reference sequence). The V gene end was trimmed by 0 bases and the J gene end by 5 bases; junction bases not matched to a gene: 12. The CDR3 runs to 18 residues. CDR3 amino acids: CATSRDLRQGALRETQYF. CDR3 DNA: TGTGCCACCAGCAGAGATCTCCGACAGGGGGCGCTGAGGGAGACCCAGTACTTC.

This clone was counted at least ten times. V is TRBV7-9 and J is TRBJ2-7, with D tentatively TRBD1 (6 bases). This CDR3 has 14 amino acids. Germline-derived CDR1 and CDR2 are SEHNR and FQNEAQ (reference sequence). The V end was cut by 5 bases, the J end by 3 bases, with 14 bases between. Here the CDR3 reads CASSPQGWNYEQYF. The CDR3 DNA reads TGTGCCAGCAGCCCCCAGGGGTGGAACTACGAGCAGTACTTC.

This clone has at least ten counts. This chain links TRBV4-1 with TRBJ2-3; D possibly corresponds to TRBD2 (6 bases). V gave up 6 bases and J gave up 4 bases, with 23 bases separating them. This CDR3 spans 17 amino acids. Germline-derived CDR1 and CDR2 are MGHRA and YSYEKL. In nucleotides, the CDR3 is TGCGCCAGCAGTCTATCACCGGGACTCCTACGCGCAGATACGCAGTATTTT. This encodes CASSLSPGLLRADTQYF.

This clone was picked up many times. This chain uses TRBV19 with TRBJ2-5; TRBD1 aligns across 12 bases. The CDR3 is 17 residues long. Germline values: CDR1 LNHDA, CDR2 SQIVND (reference sequence). The trim removed 1 base at V and 4 bases at J, leaving 7 bases unmatched. The CDR3 nucleotides are TGTGCCAGTAGTATAGCCCACGGGACAGGGGGCCTAGAGACCCAGTACTTC. Protein product: CASSIAHGTGGLETQYF. The full variable domain, with the rest looked up from reference TRBV19 and TRBJ2-5, is DGGITQSPKYLFRKEGQNVTLSCEQNLNHDAMYWYRQDPGQGLRLIYYSQIVNDFQKGDIAEGYSVSREKKESFPLTVTSAQKNPTAFYLCASSIAHGTGGLETQYFGPGTRLLVL.

This clone was detected many times. The chain joins TRBV7-9 to TRBJ2-6; 7 bases align to TRBD2. V trimming: 3 bases; J trimming: 2 bases; junction bases outside the gene matches: 1. The CDR3 has 15 residues. Germline CDR1 reads SEHNR; CDR2 reads FQNEAQ (reference sequence). The DNA for the CDR3 is TGTGCCAGCAGCTTTGGGAGGGCTGGGGCCAACGTCCTGACTTTC. Amino acids: CASSFGRAGANVLTF.